The rows below give T cell receptor beta chains drawn from one sample of a study of cytomegalovirus exposure and HLA in healthy donors. Data came from immunoSEQ multiplex PCR; TCRdb stores just in-frame clones and leaves some out. The sample shows 150,000 to 200,000 clones, approximately 88% of them seen only once. The sample consisted of PBMCs. The receptors derive from a boy between 10 and 17 years old in good health and CMV-seronegative. Both conserved end residues are part of each CDR3. The D gene is left open where the match is weak. Only part of the rows carry a size: once, few, many, or a class if the clone is expanded.

J	size	D	V	CDR3	DNA
TRBJ1-2	-	-	TRBV7-9	CASSPGGTGKLYGYTF	TGTGCCAGCAGCCCAGGTGGAACAGGGAAGCTATATGGCTACACCTTC
TRBJ2-3	-	TRBD2	TRBV9	CASSARLAASTDTQYF	TGTGCCAGCAGCGCCCGACTAGCGGCTAGCACAGATACGCAGTATTTT
TRBJ1-5	-	-	TRBV9	CASSLQGNQPQHF	TGTGCCAGCAGCTTACAGGGCAATCAGCCCCAGCATTTT
TRBJ1-2	-	-	TRBV6-1	CASSEAGTGSGYTF	TGTGCCAGCAGTGAAGCCGGTACAGGGTCTGGCTACACCTTC
TRBJ2-1	-	-	TRBV6-5	CASSPRQRSYNEQFF	TGTGCCAGCAGTCCCCGACAGCGCTCCTACAATGAGCAGTTCTTC
TRBJ2-7	-	TRBD2	TRBV6-1	CASSELAGGYEQYF	TGTGCCAGCAGCGAACTAGCGGGGGGCTACGAGCAGTACTTC
TRBJ2-5	-	TRBD2	TRBV19	CASSILAGGQETQYF	TGTGCCAGTAGTATCCTGGCGGGGGGCCAAGAGACCCAGTACTTC
TRBJ2-7	-	-	TRBV6-1	CASSDPQGIAYEQYF	TGTGCCAGCAGTGATCCCCAGGGGATAGCCTACGAGCAGTACTTC
TRBJ1-1	once	-	TRBV30	CAWSVSYRGANTEAFF	TGTGCCTGGAGTGTATCTTATCGGGGGGCAAACACTGAAGCTTTCTTT
TRBJ2-5	-	-	TRBV10-3	CANGQGTETQYF	TGTGCCAACGGTCAGGGGACAGAGACCCAGTACTTC
TRBJ2-7	-	-	TRBV9	CASSVGSQFSYEQYF	TGTGCCAGCAGCGTAGGGAGTCAGTTCTCCTACGAGCAGTACTTC
TRBJ2-2	-	TRBD2	TRBV11-2	CASSLGLAGVGELFF	TGTGCCAGCAGCTTAGGGCTAGCGGGAGTTGGGGAGCTGTTTTTT
TRBJ1-2	-	TRBD1	TRBV6-1	CASRVYLQGAEGYTF	TGTGCCAGCAGGGTATACTTACAGGGGGCGGAAGGCTACACCTTC
TRBJ2-2	-	-	TRBV30	CAWKEEPNTGELFF	TGTGCCTGGAAGGAGGAGCCTAACACCGGGGAGCTGTTTTTT
TRBJ2-5	-	-	TRBV7-2	CASSLARLMQETQYF	TGTGCCAGCAGCTTAGCGCGGCTGATGCAAGAGACCCAGTACTTC
TRBJ2-5	-	TRBD1	TRBV5-1	CASTLDRVETQYF	TGCGCCAGCACCCTAGACAGGGTAGAGACCCAGTACTTC
TRBJ2-1	-	TRBD2	TRBV6-4	CASSARGGEDNEQFF	TGTGCCAGCAGCGCACGCGGGGGGGAGGACAATGAGCAGTTCTTC
TRBJ2-5	once	TRBD2	TRBV11-2	CASSLILTSGSSPAETQYF	TGTGCCAGCAGCTTAATCTTGACTAGCGGGAGTTCACCCGCGGAGACCCAGTACTTC
TRBJ1-2	once	TRBD1	TRBV11-2	CASSIRLGDSNGYTF	TGTGCCAGCAGCATTAGACTAGGGGACAGTAATGGCTACACCTTC
TRBJ2-5	-	-	TRBV28	CASSFVDTQETQYF	TGTGCCAGCAGTTTTGTTGACACCCAAGAGACCCAGTACTTC
TRBJ1-4	-	TRBD1	TRBV5-1	CASSRTGGNEKLFF	TGCGCCAGCAGCCGGACAGGGGGAAATGAAAAACTGTTTTTT
TRBJ2-6	-	-	TRBV7-2	CASSLARGSGANVLTF	TGTGCCAGCAGCTTAGCGCGAGGCTCTGGGGCCAACGTCCTGACTTTC